The clone carrying this T cell receptor beta chain was recorded a few times. The data stem from a study of blood T cells in healthy people across ages. Primed by a sample-barcoded 5' primer and a J-beta primer mix, a second PCR proceeded for 7 to 11 cycles. A single record per CDR3 protein comes from TCRdb applying MiXCR to the 5' RACE reads. Here the sample spans around 1,900,000 distinct CDR3 sequences, roughly 43% being singletons. The CDR3 consists of 15 residues. Germline CDR1 and CDR2: LGHDT and YNNKEL (reference sequence). V lost 5 bases and J lost 4; bases outside the gene matches: 8. This chain connects TRBV3-1 to TRBJ2-1, with TRBD2 identical over 7 bases. The clonotype originates from a human donor in good health. The sample was blood. CDR3 in DNA: TGTGCCAGCAGCATAAGGGCTAGCGGATACAATGAGCAGTTCTTC. As protein: CASSIRASGYNEQFF.